This paragraph covers one T cell receptor beta chain sequence. This entry is derived from a study of shared T cell receptors in the human thymus. V shed 0 bases, J shed 9 bases, and the junction held 18 bases outside the gene matches. Per the germline V gene, CDR1 is MGHRA and CDR2 is YSYEKL. CDR3 length: 20 residues. Clones were sequenced by immunoSEQ multiplex PCR, and TCRdb holds only the in-frame ones, with some missing. The table has hundreds of thousands of clones, more than 75% seen once. The sample also formed part of further work on human thymus T cells.

The rearrangement joins TRBV4-1 to TRBJ2-1, with 12 bases matching TRBD2. The source is a boy in the first two years of life with a congenital heart defect. The material sequenced was thymocytes. CDR3 protein: CASSQENQRLAGERQCEQFF. CDR3 nucleotide sequence: TGCGCCAGCAGCCAAGAGAATCAGAGACTAGCGGGGGAGAGGCAGTGTGAGCAGTTCTTC.